One and the same sample provided the 12 T cell receptor beta chains below, sequenced in a study of blood T cell repertoires in COVID-19. Measured with immunoSEQ multiplex PCR; TCRdb has only the in-frame clones, and not every one. The sample shows some 200,000 clones, about 83% of them seen only once. Sequenced sample: peripheral blood. The receptors originated from a woman aged 30 to 39 with COVID-19, enrolled during active disease.

The chain employs TRBV19 and TRBJ2-3; D is undetermined. V dropped 9 bases and J dropped 4 bases, with 17 bases sitting between them. In germline, CDR1 is LNHDA, CDR2 SQIVND (reference sequence). The CDR3 extends over 14 amino acids. DNA of the CDR3: TGTGCCAGCTCCCTCTCGTTGGCGGCAGATACGCAGTATTTT. Its translation is CASSLSLAADTQYF.

V gene TRBV3-1 (or the pseudogene TRBV3-2) combines with J gene TRBJ1-1, with 7 bases identical to TRBD1. The J segment lost 3 bases and the V segment lost 2 bases, leaving 6 bases of the junction unmatched. The CDR3 extends over 15 amino acids. Germline assignment: CDR1 LGHDT and CDR2 YNNKEL (reference sequence). The CDR3 DNA sequence: TGTGCCAGCAGCCAATCTTCTAGGGGGCACACTGAAGCTTTCTTT. This gives the protein CASSQSSRGHTEAFF.

This chain joins TRBV29-1 and TRBJ2-1; 9 nucleotides line up with TRBD2. The CDR3 sequence is 14 residues long. Germline V lookup: CDR1 SQVTM, CDR2 ANQGSEA. V trimming: 7 bases; J trimming: 7 bases; junction bases outside the gene matches: 11. In nucleotides, the CDR3 is TGCAGCGCCGGGACTAGCAGGGTGGTAAATGAGCAGTTCTTC. Amino acids: CSAGTSRVVNEQFF.

The chain carries TRBV2 and TRBJ1-1; TRBD1 matches at 8 bases. Looked up from germline, CDR1 is SNHLY and CDR2 is FYNNEI. The CDR3 is 16 residues long. Losses at the gene ends were 6 bases for V and 1 base for J; bases not matched to a gene: 10. CDR3 amino acids: CASRERTGPSNTEAFF. CDR3 DNA sequence: TGTGCCAGCAGAGAGAGGACAGGGCCTTCGAACACTGAAGCTTTCTTT. Variable domain in full (rest from reference TRBV2 and TRBJ1-1): EPEVTQTPSHQVTQMGQEVILRCVPISNHLYFYWYRQILGQKVEFLVSFYNNEISEKSEIFDDQFSVERPDGSNFTLKIRSTKLEDSAMYFCASRERTGPSNTEAFFGQGTRLTVV.

CDR3 loop: CASSLGMAGYETEAFF. The CDR3 DNA reads TGTGCCAGCAGCTTGGGGATGGCAGGGTATGAAACTGAAGCTTTCTTT. The V and J genes are TRBV5-4 and TRBJ1-1; TRBD1 might be the D (5 bases). With 0 bases removed from V and 5 bases from J, the gap between germline ends came to 17 bases. Germline CDR1 SGHNT, CDR2 YYREEE (reference sequence). The CDR3 is 16 residues long.

The chain employs TRBV2 and TRBJ1-3; possibly TRBD1 for D (5 bases). This CDR3 is 13 amino acids long. The V gene's germline CDR1 is SNHLY and CDR2 FYNNEI. The V gene lost 7 bases and the J gene lost 3 bases, with 10 bases spanning the gap. CDR3 amino acids: CASTREVGNTIYF. CDR3 DNA sequence: TGTGCCAGCACCAGGGAGGTTGGAAACACCATATATTTT.

In this sample, this clone turned up once. The chain carries TRBV4-2 and TRBJ1-1; 10 nucleotides line up with TRBD1. V was clipped by 2 bases and J by 5 bases; unmatched bases: 5. In germline, CDR1 is LGHNA, CDR2 YNFKEQ. CDR3 size: 15 residues. The CDR3 bases are TGTGCCAGCAGCCAACTAGGGACAGGGGCTACTGAAGCTTTCTTT. This encodes CASSQLGTGATEAFF.

The V and J genes are TRBV29-1 and TRBJ1-6, with 7 bases identical to TRBD1. Germline CDR1 and CDR2: SQVTM and ANQGSEA. Losses at the gene ends were 7 bases for V and 5 bases for J; bases not matched to a gene: 8. CDR3 length: 14 residues. CDR3 region: CSAQTGSNNSPLHF. CDR3 nucleotide sequence: TGCAGCGCCCAGACAGGGTCAAATAATTCACCCCTCCACTTT.

The chain uses TRBV15 and TRBJ1-5; D not resolved. The germline V and J ends were trimmed by 3 bases and 9 bases, with 9 bases remaining between them. Germline-derived CDR1 and CDR2 are LNHNV and YYDKDF (reference sequence). CDR3 length: 12 amino acids. The CDR3 here is CATSRASGPQHF. In DNA form, the CDR3 reads TGTGCCACCAGCAGGGCCTCGGGGCCCCAGCATTTT.

Written as DNA, the CDR3 is TGTGCCAGCAGCTCCCGGAGTGGGACAGGCCCCGAGACGCAGTATTTT. Its protein product is CASSSRSGTGPETQYF. The chain recombines TRBV9 with TRBJ2-3; 8 nucleotides match TRBD1. Germline trimming cut 4 bases from V and 9 bases from J; bases unmatched to any gene: 16. The germline gives CDR1 SGDLS, CDR2 YYNGEE. The CDR3 consists of 16 residues.

The V and J genes are TRBV30 and TRBJ1-1; D gene unclear. CDR1 GTSNPN and CDR2 SVGIG come from the germline V gene (reference sequence). The CDR3 runs 13 residues. The ends were cut back, 1 base at V and 5 bases at J, with 11 bases in the middle. The CDR3, as DNA: TGTGCCTGGAGTGCCTCGGGTGGGACTGAAGCTTTCTTT. Amino acids: CAWSASGGTEAFF.

This clone was observed a handful of times. The CDR3 spells CASSRTGSYEQYF. CDR3 coding DNA: TGTGCCAGCAGCCGGACAGGTTCCTACGAGCAGTACTTC. This chain joins TRBV5-8 and TRBJ2-7, with 7 bases that match TRBD1. There are 13 residues in the CDR3. Germline values: CDR1 SGHTS, CDR2 YDEGEE. V lost 4 bases, J lost 1 base, and 2 bases stayed unmatched.